Described below is a single T cell receptor (beta chain) sequence and its context. Its antigen is still unknown. Per-base qualities were not stored, and no clone one base away is much larger. CDR1 and CDR2 (LNHDA, SQIVND) derive from the germline V gene (reference sequence). There are 14 amino acids in the CDR3, from cysteine to phenylalanine inclusive. Only the CDR3 DNA is retained, 42 bases long and in frame from the first base. Ends trimmed: V by 3 bases, J by 4 bases; bases unmatched to a gene: 3. The immunoSEQ Assay, a bias-controlled multiplex PCR, was used to amplify TCRbeta CDR3 regions from genomic DNA. On the authors' methods: The number of nucleated cells in each sample was estimated from the amplification of reference gene primers within the assay. To quantify the absolute abundance of each unique TCRbeta CDR3 rearrangement, sequence reads were collapsed and filtered. For each sample, productive Simpson clonality was calculated as the square root of Simpson's diversity index across productive rearrangements. TCRdb provides this immuneACCESS table in a form limited to in-frame rearrangements. Some clones are lacking; in checked studies, under half of them reflect an unresolved V gene, and why the rest are absent is not known. The V and J calls and clone size come from that table; D and trimming were worked out from the DNA. This sample comprises around 250,000 clones, 85% to 90% of them detected only once. The leading ten clones occupy 3.6% of the sample.

Collaborating institutions collected whole blood in K2EDTA tubes following their own protocols. For TCRbeta analysis, collaborator samples were shipped as frozen whole blood, as isolated PBMCs, or as DNA extracted from either sample type. The data belong to a study of blood T cell repertoires in COVID-19 (dated by TCRdb to about 2020). About the full investigation: Collaborator samples came from the United States, Italy and Spain and covered acute and convalescent phases of COVID-19. Where HLA class I and class II types were available, the types were taken from metadata supplied by the sample provider, not from assay-based typing. The prospective study material was composed of cDNA or gDNA derived from T cells, B-cell-depleted T cells, or PBMCs. A freely available public database, intended as a resource for researchers studying the immune response to SARS-CoV-2, is where the repertoires were released. The samples were drawn from the first 160 participants of the ongoing ImmuneRACE study and from 1,254 subjects provided by 6 global collaborators. Deeply sampled blood TCRbeta repertoires from subjects exposed to, actively infected with, or recovered from COVID-19 were included in the dataset. Sample metadata almost always included a de-identified subject ID, COVID-19 status, age in years and sex. The full study reports these points: The quantity of clinical and demographic metadata differed by source and by participant and was supplied without curation.

The clonotype comes from a man aged 18 to 30 with active or convalescent COVID-19. Specimen: peripheral blood. The rearrangement combines TRBV19 with TRBJ2-5; TRBD2 aligns with 9 central bases. CDR3 region: CASSIRAGGETQYF. The DNA reads as follows: TGTGCCAGTAGTATTAGAGCGGGAGGAGAGACCCAGTACTTC.